One and the same sample provided the 20 T cell receptor beta chains below, sequenced in a study of OX40 agonist ivuxolimab in advanced cancers. The protocol was immunoSEQ multiplex PCR, while the TCRdb copy is restricted to in-frame clones and leaves out a portion. This table has about 46,000 clones, more than 75% appearing once. The input for sequencing was CD4+ or CD8+ T cells sorted from blood, taken in a trial of the OX40 agonist ivuxolimab. The receptors here all came from an adult with an advanced solid tumor such as melanoma, head and neck, liver or kidney cancer.

This chain joins TRBV27 and TRBJ1-1, with D maybe TRBD1 (6 bases). The CDR3 has 13 residues. Germline V gives CDR1 MNHEY, CDR2 SMNVEV (reference sequence). The V end lost 5 bases, the J end lost 1 base, and 8 bases lay between the germline ends. CDR3 sequence: CASSTTGNTEAFF. CDR3 nucleotides: TGTGCCAGCAGTACGACAGGGAACACTGAAGCTTTCTTT.

Comment on this clone: A read error may account for a junction end that differs from germline. Other DNA sequences in this specimen translate into the identical CDR3. The chain uses TRBV4-1 and TRBJ2-1; the D call may be TRBD1 or TRBD2 (5 bases each). The CDR3 loop spans 12 amino acids. In germline, CDR1 is MGHRA, CDR2 YSYEKL. The CDR3 is CASSQDWGEQFF. The CDR3 nucleotides read TGTGCCAGCAGCCAAGATTGGGGGGAGCAGTTCTTC.

This clone appeared a single time. The chain has TRBV7-6 and TRBJ2-7; perhaps TRBD2 as D (6 bases). In germline, CDR1 is SGHVS, CDR2 FNYEAQ. The CDR3 sequence is 15 residues long. Trimming removed 1 base at V and 7 bases at J, with 17 bases between. Here the CDR3 DNA reads TGTGCCAGCAGCTTAGACGGGACTGGAACTTTGGAGCAGTACTTC. This sequence encodes CASSLDGTGTLEQYF.

The rearrangement links TRBV7-9 to TRBJ1-2, with no clear D. Trimming stripped 4 bases from V and 4 bases from J, with 10 bases between. The CDR3 contains 13 residues. Germline V gives CDR1 SEHNR, CDR2 FQNEAQ (reference sequence). The CDR3 protein is CASSSIQIYGYTF. The CDR3 nucleotides read TGTGCCAGCAGCTCAATTCAAATCTATGGCTACACCTTC.

V and J are TRBV9 and TRBJ2-1; D gene uncertain. In germline, CDR1 is SGDLS, CDR2 YYNGEE. Trimming stripped 6 bases from V and 7 bases from J, with 11 bases between. This CDR3 has 12 residues. The CDR3 sequence: CASTPHKNEQFF. CDR3 DNA: TGTGCCAGCACCCCTCATAAAAATGAGCAGTTCTTC. Full variable domain (remainder filled in from reference TRBV9 and TRBJ2-1): DSGVTQTPKHLITATGQRVTLRCSPRSGDLSVYWYQQSLDQGLQFLIQYYNGEERAKGNILERFSAQQFPDLHSELNLSSLELGDSALYFCASTPHKNEQFFGPGTRLTVL.

This clone was seen once. The chain is built from TRBV12-5 and TRBJ1-2; D possibly corresponds to TRBD1 (6 bases). The V gene lost 7 bases and the J gene lost 4 bases, with 13 bases spanning the gap. CDR3 size: 13 residues. CDR1 is LGHNT and CDR2 is FRNRAP in the germline V gene. CDR3 nucleotides: TGTGCTAGTGCCACACAGGGAGTCTATGGCTACACCTTC. Translation: CASATQGVYGYTF. Complete variable domain (other parts from reference TRBV12-5 and TRBJ1-2): DARVTQTPRHKVTEMGQEVTMRCQPILGHNTVFWYRQTMMQGLELLAYFRNRAPLDDSGMPKDRFSAEMPDATLATLKIQPSEPRDSAVYFCASATQGVYGYTFGSGTRLTVV.

As DNA, the CDR3 is TGTGCCAGCAGCCTTTCTAGGGGCCAGCTAAATGAAGCTTTCTTT. Its translation is CASSLSRGQLNEAFF. This chain uses TRBV27 with TRBJ1-1; perhaps TRBD1 as D (5 bases). Trimming cost V 6 bases and J 7 bases, with 21 bases left between them. The CDR3 loop spans 15 amino acids. In germline, CDR1 is MNHEY, CDR2 SMNVEV (reference sequence).

Only a few counts were recorded for this clone. The chain is built from TRBV6-5 and TRBJ1-6; D is uncertain. Trimming shortened V by 6 bases and J by 9 bases, and 9 bases separated the two germline ends. Germline loops: CDR1 MNHEY, CDR2 SVGAGI. The CDR3 is 12 amino acids. The CDR3 DNA follows: TGTGCCAGCAGAGAAGGGAGTTCACCCCTCCACTTT. This encodes CASREGSSPLHF.

The V and J genes are TRBV7-6 and TRBJ2-2; 11 nucleotides match TRBD2. V trimming: 1 base; J trimming: 6 bases; junction bases outside the gene matches: 7. Germline V gene sequence: CDR1 SGHVS, CDR2 FNYEAQ. This CDR3 contains 17 residues. CDR3 in amino acids: CASSLGSGREFAGELFF. The CDR3 nucleotides read TGTGCCAGCAGCTTAGGTAGCGGGAGGGAGTTTGCCGGGGAGCTGTTTTTT.

The chain has TRBV27 and TRBJ1-2, with 9 bases matching TRBD1. The CDR3 is 13 residues long. V dropped 4 bases and J dropped 6; count of bases not matched to a gene: 3. Per the germline V gene, CDR1 is MNHEY and CDR2 is SMNVEV (reference sequence). CDR3 nucleotides: TGTGCCAGCAGTTCAGACAGGGGGAATGGCTACACCTTC. Encoded protein: CASSSDRGNGYTF.

V gene TRBV2 combines with J gene TRBJ2-4; TRBD1 might be the D (5 bases). CDR1 and CDR2 (germline): SNHLY, FYNNEI. There are 13 residues in the CDR3. The ends were cut back, 3 bases at V and 3 bases at J, with 6 bases in the middle. The CDR3 region is CASSDQGKNIQYF. The DNA for the CDR3 is TGTGCCAGCAGTGACCAGGGCAAAAACATTCAGTACTTC.

This rearrangement joins TRBV7-8 to TRBJ2-7; the D gene is possibly TRBD1 (6 bases). Trimming shortened V by 5 bases and J by 5 bases, and 16 bases separated the two germline ends. Per the germline V gene, CDR1 is SGHVS and CDR2 is FQNEAQ. This CDR3 spans 14 amino acids. CDR3 in DNA: TGTGCCAGCAGCACTGAGGGGGTTTGGAACGAGCAGTACTTC. This translates into CASSTEGVWNEQYF. Full variable domain (rest looked up from reference TRBV7-8 and TRBJ2-7): GAGVSQSPRYKVAKRGQDVALRCDPISGHVSLFWYQQALGQGPEFLTYFQNEAQLDKSGLPSDRFFAERPEGSVSTLKIQRTQQEDSAVYLCASSTEGVWNEQYFGPGTRLTVT.

This clone showed up just a few times. This chain uses TRBV6-6 with TRBJ2-1; the D is unclear. Trimming took off 3 bases at V and 9 bases at J, with 9 bases between the two ends. The V gene's germline CDR1 is MNHNY and CDR2 SVGAGI (reference sequence). The length of the CDR3 is 12 residues. CDR3 in amino acids: CASSYRPGEQFF. CDR3 bases: TGTGCCAGCAGTTATCGCCCGGGTGAGCAGTTCTTC.

V is TRBV21-1 and J is TRBJ1-1; TRBD1, the table's D call, lacks a check against the DNA. TRBV21-1 is recorded as a pseudogene. The CDR3 has 14 amino acids. CDR3 loop: CASSVRTKNTEAFF. The DNA of the CDR3 is TGTGCCAGCAGCGTGCGGACAAAGAACACTGAAGCTTTCTTT.

The rearrangement links TRBV9 to TRBJ1-4; D is uncertain. Deletions cut 4 bases from V and 0 bases from J, with 4 bases between. Germline CDR1 is SGDLS and CDR2 is YYNGEE. This CDR3 region has 13 residues. This CDR3 reads CASSPPTNEKLFF. The DNA of the CDR3 is TGTGCCAGCAGCCCCCCAACTAATGAAAAACTGTTTTTT.

The chain has TRBV4-1 and TRBJ1-4, with a possible D match to TRBD1 (5 bases). This CDR3 has 17 amino acids. V gave up 0 bases and J gave up 1 base, with 12 bases separating them. CDR1 and CDR2 (germline): MGHRA, YSYEKL. In DNA form, the CDR3 reads TGCGCCAGCAGCCAAGAGGGTCCGGGACGAACTAATGAAAAACTGTTTTTT. Its protein is CASSQEGPGRTNEKLFF.

J is TRBJ1-6 and V is TRBV4-2, with D maybe TRBD1 (5 bases). Trimming pared 2 bases from V and 7 bases from J, leaving 12 bases between. The germline V gene has CDR1 LGHNA and CDR2 YNFKEQ. This CDR3 is built from 15 residues. The CDR3 DNA follows: TGTGCCAGCAGCCAATCCAAGGGGTCAAATTCACCCCTCCACTTT. It yields the protein CASSQSKGSNSPLHF.

The chain carries TRBV30 and TRBJ1-1; D is ambiguous. Trimming took off 2 bases at V and 0 bases at J, with 1 base between the two ends. This CDR3 has 11 residues. Per the germline V gene, CDR1 is GTSNPN and CDR2 is SVGIG (reference sequence). The CDR3 DNA reads TGTGCCTGGAGTATGAACACTGAAGCTTTCTTT. Translated, it gives CAWSMNTEAFF.

The chain carries TRBV6-5 and TRBJ1-2; D gene unclear. Germline-derived CDR1 and CDR2 are MNHEY and SVGAGI. This CDR3 spans 15 amino acids. Trimming left V 7 bases short and J 7 bases short, with 22 bases between. In nucleotides, the CDR3 is TGTGCCAGCACCCCTATAGGGAAACTGGCTGGTGGCTACACCTTC. Its protein product is CASTPIGKLAGGYTF.

The chain is built from TRBV7-9 and TRBJ2-5; TRBD1 matches at 8 bases. The CDR3 loop spans 16 amino acids. Germline V gene lookup returns CDR1 SEHNR and CDR2 FQNEAQ (reference sequence). The V and J ends lost 7 bases and 4 bases, in that order; junction bases with no gene match: 14. CDR3 in DNA: TGTGCCAGCACCGTTCGGGGACAGGACCTCTCAGAGACCCAGTACTTC. Translating gives CASTVRGQDLSETQYF.